Listed below are T cell receptor beta chains from one sample, sequenced in a study of T cell changes during pregnancy in multiple sclerosis. The repertoire was sequenced with immunoSEQ multiplex PCR; TCRdb's copy has only in-frame clones and lacks some. Seen here are tens of thousands of clones, around 88% observed once, and the top ten hold 6% to 8.5%. The specimen comprised CD8+ T cells from peripheral blood mononuclear cells, sampled in the first trimester of pregnancy. These receptors came from a female donor with multiple sclerosis, enrolled in a pregnancy study. The CDR3 runs from the conserved cysteine through the conserved F or W. Fields, in order: J gene, V gene, D gene, clone size, CDR3 length, CDR3 DNA, CDR3 protein. D genes are given only for firm matches. The size entry is marked missing in some rows and otherwise reads once, few, many or a size class.

>TRBJ1-2|TRBV28|.|.|15
TGTGCCAGCAGTTTAAGGGGACAAACTTACTATGGCTACACCTTC
CASSLRGQTYYGYTF
>TRBJ2-7|TRBV5-4|.|.|13
TGTGCCAGCAGCTTAGGACATGGATACGAGCAGTACTTC
CASSLGHGYEQYF
>TRBJ1-2|TRBV14|TRBD1|.|14
TGTGCCAGCAGCCACCAGACAGGGACCTATGGCTACACCTTC
CASSHQTGTYGYTF
>TRBJ2-7|TRBV28|.|once|16
TGTGCCAGCAGTCCCCTACCCCCCGAAGACAGATACGAGCAGTACTTC
CASSPLPPEDRYEQYF
>TRBJ2-7|TRBV13|.|.|13
TGTGCCAGCAGCTTAGGCATAGTTGCCGAGCAGTACTTC
CASSLGIVAEQYF
>TRBJ1-5|TRBV6-6|TRBD1|.|14
TGTGCCAGCAGTTCAGGGGGAAGCAATCAGCCCCAGCATTTT
CASSSGGSNQPQHF
>TRBJ2-1|TRBV4-3|TRBD2|.|16
TGCGCCAGCAGCCAAGATCGAGGCGGGAGGTCATCTGAGCAGTTCTTC
CASSQDRGGRSSEQFF
>TRBJ1-4|TRBV6-1|.|.|15
TGTGCCAGCAGTGGAGACAGTTATTCTAATGAAAAACTGTTTTTT
CASSGDSYSNEKLFF
>TRBJ2-7|TRBV29-1|TRBD1|.|13
TGCAGCGTAGTGGGACAGGGGGCCTACGAGCAGTACTTC
CSVVGQGAYEQYF
>TRBJ1-2|TRBV7-9|.|.|13
TGTGCCAGCAGCTTTATCTCGGTCGATGGCTACACCTTC
CASSFISVDGYTF
>TRBJ2-2|TRBV4-2|.|.|13
TGTGCCAGCAGCCCCGACTGGCCCGGGGAGCTGTTTTTT
CASSPDWPGELFF
>TRBJ1-3|TRBV5-1|.|.|14
TGCGCCAGCAGCCGAGGGTCGGAGGGAAACACCATATATTTT
CASSRGSEGNTIYF
>TRBJ2-3|TRBV27|.|.|16
TGTGCCAGCAGTGCTCAACTAGAAGACAACACAGATACGCAGTATTTT
CASSAQLEDNTDTQYF
>TRBJ1-4|TRBV11-2|TRBD1|once|15
TGTGCCAGCAGCTTCCCGACAGGGGAGGGGGAAAAACTGTTTTTT
CASSFPTGEGEKLFF
>TRBJ2-7|TRBV7-9|.|.|12
TGTGCCAGCAGCTTCCCAGGGAAGGAGCAGTACTTC
CASSFPGKEQYF
>TRBJ2-7|TRBV27|TRBD1|.|14
TGTGCCAGCAGCACGGACAGGGGAGCCAGCCGCAGGTACTTC
CASSTDRGASRRYF
>TRBJ2-4|TRBV7-9|.|.|15
TGTGCCAGCAGCCCCCGGGACATAGGCAAAAACATTCAGTACTTC
CASSPRDIGKNIQYF
>TRBJ2-1|TRBV29-1|TRBD2|.|16
TGCAGCGTTGAAGGACTAGCGGGAGGCGAGTACAATGAGCAGTTCTTC
CSVEGLAGGEYNEQFF
>TRBJ2-1|TRBV15|.|.|14
TGTGCCACCAGCGAGTCTCGCAGCGTCTATGAGCAGTTCTTC
CATSESRSVYEQFF
>TRBJ1-3|TRBV6-1|.|.|15
TGTGCCAGCAGTGACAGTCCAGACTCTGGAAACACCATATATTTT
CASSDSPDSGNTIYF
>TRBJ2-7|TRBV4-3|TRBD2|.|16
TGCGCCAGCAGCCAAGATAATGCGGCGGGAGGCTACGAGCAGTACTTC
CASSQDNAAGGYEQYF
>TRBJ2-3|TRBV7-9|TRBD1|.|16
TGTGCCAGCAGCTTAGTATTTCAGGGGGTAACAGATACGCAGTATTTT
CASSLVFQGVTDTQYF
>TRBJ2-1|TRBV10-3|.|.|14
TGTGCCATCAACTCCGACTACTCCTACAATGAGCAGTTCTTC
CAINSDYSYNEQFF
>TRBJ2-7|TRBV27|.|.|13
TGTGCCAGCAGTTTAGGGCAGGGAAATGAGCAGTACTTC
CASSLGQGNEQYF
>TRBJ2-1|TRBV5-8|.|.|11
TGTGCCAGCAGCGCGGTAAGAGAGCAGTTCTTC
CASSAVREQFF
>TRBJ2-2|TRBV4-2|TRBD2|.|15
TGTGCCAGCAGCCAAGTGAATGGGGGGGGCGGGGAGCTGTTTTTT
CASSQVNGGGGELFF
>TRBJ2-1|TRBV6-4|TRBD2|.|14
TGTGCCAGCAGTGAGGGCCGGGAGGGTGGTGAGCAGTTCTTC
CASSEGREGGEQFF
>TRBJ2-7|TRBV5-1|TRBD2|.|13
TGCGCCAGCAGCTCGGGACTAGCGGACGAGCAGTACTTC
CASSSGLADEQYF
>TRBJ1-2|TRBV14|.|few|15
TGTGCCAGCAGCCAAGGGGGCACCGCTAACTATGGCTACACCTTC
CASSQGGTANYGYTF
>TRBJ1-5|TRBV27|.|.|14
TGTGCCAGCAGTTTCCGCGATAGCAATCAGCCCCAGCATTTT
CASSFRDSNQPQHF
>TRBJ2-1|TRBV9|.|.|14
TGTGCCAGCAGCGTAGGGGACAACTACAATGAGCAGTTCTTC
CASSVGDNYNEQFF
>TRBJ1-1|TRBV28|TRBD1|once|13
TGTGCCAGCAAGCAAGACAGGGGGTTTGGAGCTTTCTTT
CASKQDRGFGAFF
>TRBJ1-2|TRBV5-1|.|.|14
TGCGCCAGCAGCACGGGGGAGGGGTACGGTGGCTACACCTTC
CASSTGEGYGGYTF
>TRBJ1-4|TRBV2|.|.|16
TGTGCCAGCAGTGAACTTGAAGAGAGCTCAAAAGAAAAACTGTTTTTT
CASSELEESSKEKLFF
>TRBJ2-1|TRBV2|TRBD2|.|15
TGTGCCAGCAGTTCGACTAGCGCTATATCCAATGAGCAGTTCTTC
CASSSTSAISNEQFF
>TRBJ2-7|TRBV19|.|.|15
TGTGCCAGTAGCACGGACACCCACTCATCCTACGAGCAGTACTTC
CASSTDTHSSYEQYF
>TRBJ2-1|TRBV7-8|.|.|14
TGTGCCAGCAGCTTAGAACGACTAGTGAATGAGCAGTTCTTC
CASSLERLVNEQFF
>TRBJ1-5|TRBV4-1|.|.|16
TGCGCCAGCAGCCAAGACGTAGAGACAGGATATCAGCCCCAGCATTTT
CASSQDVETGYQPQHF
>TRBJ2-7|TRBV27|TRBD2|.|15
TGTGCCAGCAGCCTAAAGCTAGCGGGGATCTACGAGCAGTACTTC
CASSLKLAGIYEQYF
>TRBJ2-6|TRBV6-4|.|.|18
TGTGCCAGCAGTGAAGACAGTGAATTTCTCTCTGGGGCCAACGTCCTGACTTTC
CASSEDSEFLSGANVLTF
>TRBJ2-5|TRBV2|TRBD2|.|17
TGTGCCAGCAGTGATTCTGTTACGGGAGGGCCAACTAAGACCCAGTACTTC
CASSDSVTGGPTKTQYF
>TRBJ2-7|TRBV4-3|TRBD2|.|15
TGCGCCAGCAGCCAAGACGCGGGAGGCACCTACGAGCAGTACTTC
CASSQDAGGTYEQYF
>TRBJ2-7|TRBV19|TRBD1|.|17
TGTGCCAGTAGTGAAGAACAACTGGGACAGGGGATCTACGAGCAGTACTTC
CASSEEQLGQGIYEQYF
>TRBJ2-5|TRBV19|TRBD2|.|18
TGTGCCAGTAGTATAGATCTTCTGACTAGCGGAGTCCAAGAGACCCAGTACTTC
CASSIDLLTSGVQETQYF
>TRBJ2-6|TRBV7-3|TRBD2|.|16
TGTGCCAGCAGAGCTACGGGGGGTTCTGGGGCCAACGTCCTGACTTTC
CASRATGGSGANVLTF
>TRBJ2-7|TRBV4-1|.|.|16
TGCGCCAGCAGCCAAGATCTGGGCGGGCAGCACTACGAGCAGTACTTC
CASSQDLGGQHYEQYF
>TRBJ1-2|TRBV7-9|TRBD1|.|15
TGTGCCAGCAGCCCTCGCGTTCAGGGGGACTATGGCTACACCTTC
CASSPRVQGDYGYTF
>TRBJ2-3|TRBV28|TRBD2|.|17
TGTGCCAGCAGTTTAATAACTAGCGGGAGGGGCACAGATACGCAGTATTTT
CASSLITSGRGTDTQYF
>TRBJ1-5|TRBV1|.|once|16
TGCACCAGCAGCCACGGGACAGGGAATAGCAATCAGCCCCAGCATTTT
CTSSHGTGNSNQPQHF
>TRBJ2-7|TRBV9|.|.|15
TGTGCCAGCAGCGTAGGCGCGGGTGGCTCCTACGAGCAGTACTTC
CASSVGAGGSYEQYF
>TRBJ2-3|TRBV6-6|TRBD1|.|14
TGTGCCACCTCACCCGGGACAGACGCAGATACGCAGTATTTT
CATSPGTDADTQYF
>TRBJ1-5|TRBV19|.|.|14
TGTGCCAGTAGTATTTTCTCGGGCAATCAGCCCCAGCATTTT
CASSIFSGNQPQHF
>TRBJ2-7|TRBV27|TRBD1|few|14
TGTGCCAGCAACCCGGACAGGGGAATCGGAGAGCAGTACTTC
CASNPDRGIGEQYF
>TRBJ1-5|TRBV27|.|.|14
TGTGCCAGCAGCTCCTCCGGAGGCAATCAGCCCCAGCATTTT
CASSSSGGNQPQHF
>TRBJ2-1|TRBV27|TRBD2|.|17
TGTGCCAGCACCGGAGGGCTAGCGGCCAGCTCCTACAATGAGCAGTTCTTC
CASTGGLAASSYNEQFF
>TRBJ1-3|TRBV10-3|TRBD1|.|17
TGTGCCATCAGTGATTTGGGACAGCTGAGCTCTGGAAACACCATATATTTT
CAISDLGQLSSGNTIYF
>TRBJ1-5|TRBV27|.|.|15
TGTGCCAGCAGTTTATCGTTATACGGTAATCAGCCCCAGCATTTT
CASSLSLYGNQPQHF
>TRBJ2-7|TRBV7-3|TRBD2|.|13
TGTGCCAGCAGCTCGGGACTAGGTAACGAGCAGTACTTC
CASSSGLGNEQYF
>TRBJ2-7|TRBV10-3|.|.|14
TGTGCCATCAGTTTCGTAGGACTAACCTACGAGCAGTACTTC
CAISFVGLTYEQYF
>TRBJ2-1|TRBV7-9|TRBD2|.|17
TGTGCCAGCACCGCCGGACTAGCGGGAGGGCCGGGAAATGAGCAGTTCTTC
CASTAGLAGGPGNEQFF